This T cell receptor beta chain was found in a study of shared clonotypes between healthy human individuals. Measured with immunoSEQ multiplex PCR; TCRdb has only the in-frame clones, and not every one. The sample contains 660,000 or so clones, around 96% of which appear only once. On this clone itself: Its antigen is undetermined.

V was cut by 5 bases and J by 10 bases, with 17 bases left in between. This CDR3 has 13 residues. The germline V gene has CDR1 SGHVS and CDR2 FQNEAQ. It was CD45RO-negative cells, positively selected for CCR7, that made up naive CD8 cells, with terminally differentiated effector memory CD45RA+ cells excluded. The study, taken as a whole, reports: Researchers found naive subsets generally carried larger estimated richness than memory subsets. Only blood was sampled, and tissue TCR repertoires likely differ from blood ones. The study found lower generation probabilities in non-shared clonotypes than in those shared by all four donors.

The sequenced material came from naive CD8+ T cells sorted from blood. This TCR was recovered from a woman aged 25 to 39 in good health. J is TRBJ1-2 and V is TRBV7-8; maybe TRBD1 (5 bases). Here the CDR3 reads CASSPGLLDLYTF. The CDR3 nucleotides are TGTGCCAGCAGCCCAGGGCTGCTAGACCTCTACACCTTC.